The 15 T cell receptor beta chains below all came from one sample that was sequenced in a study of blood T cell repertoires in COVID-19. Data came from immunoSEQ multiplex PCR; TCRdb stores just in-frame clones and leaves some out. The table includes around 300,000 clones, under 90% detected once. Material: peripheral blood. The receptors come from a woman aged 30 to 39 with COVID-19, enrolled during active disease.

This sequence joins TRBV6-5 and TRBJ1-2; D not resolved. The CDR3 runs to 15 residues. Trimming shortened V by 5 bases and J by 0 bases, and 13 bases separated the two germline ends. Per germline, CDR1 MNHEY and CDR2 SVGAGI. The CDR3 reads CASSLGGIANYGYTF. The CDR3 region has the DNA TGTGCCAGCAGTCTAGGAGGGATAGCTAACTATGGCTACACCTTC.

The CDR3 region is CASSERTSGKVRNEQFF. The CDR3 DNA reads as TGCGCCAGCAGTGAAAGGACTAGCGGGAAAGTGAGGAATGAGCAGTTCTTC. The chain couples TRBV10-1 to TRBJ2-1; 12 positions agree with TRBD2. After removal of 3 bases from V and 7 bases from J, the junction contained 10 bases not matched to a gene. The length of the CDR3 is 17 residues. The germline V gene encodes CDR1 WNHNN and CDR2 SYGVQD (reference sequence).

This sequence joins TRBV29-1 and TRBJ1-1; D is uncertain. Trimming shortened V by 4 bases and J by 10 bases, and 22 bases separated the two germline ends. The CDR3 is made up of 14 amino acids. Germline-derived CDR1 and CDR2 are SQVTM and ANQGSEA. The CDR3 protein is CSVAPVLREEGAFF. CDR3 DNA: TGCAGCGTTGCCCCCGTGTTACGTGAGGAGGGAGCTTTCTTT.

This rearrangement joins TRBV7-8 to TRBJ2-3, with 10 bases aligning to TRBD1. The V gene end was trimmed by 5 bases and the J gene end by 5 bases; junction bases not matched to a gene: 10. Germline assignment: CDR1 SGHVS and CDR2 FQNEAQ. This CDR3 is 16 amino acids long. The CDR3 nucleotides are TGTGCCAGCAGCGTCCGGGACAGGGGAACGGGAGATACGCAGTATTTT. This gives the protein CASSVRDRGTGDTQYF.

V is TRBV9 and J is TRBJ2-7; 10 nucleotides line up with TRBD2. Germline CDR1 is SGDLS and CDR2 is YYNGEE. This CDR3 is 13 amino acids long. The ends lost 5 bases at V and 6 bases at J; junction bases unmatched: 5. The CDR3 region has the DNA TGTGCCAGCAGGGCTAGCGGGAGCAGCGAGCAGTACTTC. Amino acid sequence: CASRASGSSEQYF.

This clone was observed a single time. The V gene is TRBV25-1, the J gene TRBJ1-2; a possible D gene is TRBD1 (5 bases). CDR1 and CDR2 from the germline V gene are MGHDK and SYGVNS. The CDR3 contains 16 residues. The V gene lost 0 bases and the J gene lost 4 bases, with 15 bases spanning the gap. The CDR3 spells CASSEYWDFTPYGYTF. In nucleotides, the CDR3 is TGTGCCAGCAGTGAATATTGGGACTTCACGCCCTATGGCTACACCTTC.

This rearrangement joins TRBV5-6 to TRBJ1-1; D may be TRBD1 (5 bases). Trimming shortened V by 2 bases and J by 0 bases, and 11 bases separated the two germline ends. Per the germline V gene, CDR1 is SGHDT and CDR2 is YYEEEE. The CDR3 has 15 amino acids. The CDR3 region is CASSFGQIMNTEAFF. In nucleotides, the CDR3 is TGTGCCAGCAGCTTCGGACAAATCATGAACACTGAAGCTTTCTTT.

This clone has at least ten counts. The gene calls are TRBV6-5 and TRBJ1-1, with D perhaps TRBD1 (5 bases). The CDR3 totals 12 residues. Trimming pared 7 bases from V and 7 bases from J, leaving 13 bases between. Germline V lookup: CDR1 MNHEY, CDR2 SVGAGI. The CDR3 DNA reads TGTGCCAGCAACCCTCCTAGGGGTGAAGCTTTCTTT. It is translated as CASNPPRGEAFF.

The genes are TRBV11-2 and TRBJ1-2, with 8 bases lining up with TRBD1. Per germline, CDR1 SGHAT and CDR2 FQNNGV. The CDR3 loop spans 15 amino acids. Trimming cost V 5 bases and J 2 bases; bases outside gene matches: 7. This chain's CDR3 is CASSPGTGSNYGYTF. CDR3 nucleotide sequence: TGTGCCAGCAGCCCCGGGACAGGTTCCAACTATGGCTACACCTTC.

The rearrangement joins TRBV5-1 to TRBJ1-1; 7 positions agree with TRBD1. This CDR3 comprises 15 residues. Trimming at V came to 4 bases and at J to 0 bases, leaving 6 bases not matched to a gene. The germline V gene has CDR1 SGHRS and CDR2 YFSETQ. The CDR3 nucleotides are TGCGCCAGCAGCGTACTGACAGGGATGAACACTGAAGCTTTCTTT. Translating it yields CASSVLTGMNTEAFF.

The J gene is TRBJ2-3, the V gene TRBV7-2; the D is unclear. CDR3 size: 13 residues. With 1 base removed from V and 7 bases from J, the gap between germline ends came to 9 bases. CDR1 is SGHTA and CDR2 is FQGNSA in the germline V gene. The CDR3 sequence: CASSLGLVYTQYF. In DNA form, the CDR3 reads TGTGCCAGCAGCTTAGGTCTAGTTTATACGCAGTATTTT.

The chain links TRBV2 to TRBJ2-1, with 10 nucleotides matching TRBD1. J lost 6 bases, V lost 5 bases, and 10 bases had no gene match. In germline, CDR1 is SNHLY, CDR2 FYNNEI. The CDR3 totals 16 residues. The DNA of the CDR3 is TGTGCCAGCAGTTCGACCAGACAGGGGGCGGGCAATGAGCAGTTCTTC. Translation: CASSSTRQGAGNEQFF.

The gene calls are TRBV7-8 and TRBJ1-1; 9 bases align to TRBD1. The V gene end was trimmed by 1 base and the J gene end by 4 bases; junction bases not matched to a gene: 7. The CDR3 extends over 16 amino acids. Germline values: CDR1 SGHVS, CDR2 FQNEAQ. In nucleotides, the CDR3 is TGTGCCAGCAGCTTAGGTCGGGACAGGGTCGGCACTGAAGCTTTCTTT. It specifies CASSLGRDRVGTEAFF.

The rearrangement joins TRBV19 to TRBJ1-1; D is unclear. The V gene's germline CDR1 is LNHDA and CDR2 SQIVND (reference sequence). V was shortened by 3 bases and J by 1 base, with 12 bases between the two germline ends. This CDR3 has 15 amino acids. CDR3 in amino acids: CASSISGRKNTEAFF. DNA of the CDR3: TGTGCCAGTAGTATTTCGGGTCGGAAGAACACTGAAGCTTTCTTT.

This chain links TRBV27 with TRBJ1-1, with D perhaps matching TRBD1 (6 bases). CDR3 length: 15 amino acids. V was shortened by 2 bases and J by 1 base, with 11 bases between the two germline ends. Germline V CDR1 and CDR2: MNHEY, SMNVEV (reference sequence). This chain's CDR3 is CASSLQGLENTEAFF. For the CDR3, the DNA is TGTGCCAGCAGTTTACAGGGGTTAGAGAACACTGAAGCTTTCTTT.